These T cell receptor beta chains were read from a single sample in a study of blood T cells in healthy people across ages. TCRdb re-analysed the 5' RACE reads in MiXCR, keeping a single row per CDR3 protein. Here the sample spans about 1.8 million distinct CDR3 sequences, roughly 52% being singletons. The sequencing input was blood. All receptors derive from a woman in her 40s in good health. Both conserved end residues are part of each CDR3. Rows give clone size only sometimes, using once, few, many, or a class for an expanded clone.

V gene: TRBV4-2
J gene: TRBJ2-6
clone size: .
CDR3 protein: CASSQENAGANVLTF

V gene: TRBV28
J gene: TRBJ2-3
clone size: .
CDR3 protein: CASEGDVDADTQYF

V gene: TRBV6-2/TRBV6-3
J gene: TRBJ2-5
clone size: .
CDR3 protein: CASSYSRSSQYF

V gene: TRBV6-6
J gene: TRBJ1-3
clone size: .
CDR3 protein: CASSYDRTIYF

V gene: TRBV6-2/TRBV6-3
J gene: TRBJ2-1
clone size: .
CDR3 protein: CASSYPRASGGAVIYEQFF

V gene: TRBV9
J gene: TRBJ2-3
clone size: .
CDR3 protein: CASSADSEHTDTQYF

V gene: TRBV5-1
J gene: TRBJ2-1
clone size: few
CDR3 protein: CASSIGQWANNEQFF

V gene: TRBV20-1
J gene: TRBJ2-3
clone size: .
CDR3 protein: CSARDGGSTGTQYF

V gene: TRBV5-6
J gene: TRBJ2-7
clone size: .
CDR3 protein: CASSYRTRVYEQYF

V gene: TRBV4-3
J gene: .
clone size: few
CDR3 protein: CASSHHPTWTGSGEQYF

V gene: TRBV7-8
J gene: TRBJ1-1
clone size: few
CDR3 protein: CASSTSSTRGGNTEAFF

V gene: TRBV5-1
J gene: TRBJ2-3
clone size: many
CDR3 protein: CASSLGGQSTDTQYF

V gene: TRBV6-5
J gene: TRBJ2-5
clone size: .
CDR3 protein: CASSYPLGGPEETQYF

V gene: TRBV4-1
J gene: TRBJ2-5
clone size: .
CDR3 protein: CASSHPPEGETQYF

V gene: TRBV4-1
J gene: TRBJ1-2
clone size: .
CDR3 protein: CASSQQIGQGSLIYGYTF

V gene: TRBV24-1
J gene: TRBJ2-1
clone size: few
CDR3 protein: CATARDSYNEQFF

V gene: TRBV20-1
J gene: TRBJ1-5
clone size: .
CDR3 protein: CSAAARGWGSNQPQHF

V gene: TRBV14
J gene: TRBJ1-2
clone size: .
CDR3 protein: CASSPGRSYSYTF

V gene: TRBV5-1
J gene: TRBJ2-7
clone size: .
CDR3 protein: CASTPGVQNEQYF

V gene: TRBV7-2
J gene: TRBJ2-1
clone size: .
CDR3 protein: CASSSSKTSGGINEQFF

V gene: TRBV12-3/TRBV12-4
J gene: TRBJ1-1
clone size: few
CDR3 protein: CASSLLGDTEAFF

V gene: TRBV12-3/TRBV12-4
J gene: TRBJ1-1
clone size: many
CDR3 protein: CASSRQGNTEAFF

V gene: TRBV6-5
J gene: TRBJ2-5
clone size: few
CDR3 protein: CASSYSSEQETQYF

V gene: TRBV20-1
J gene: TRBJ1-6
clone size: few
CDR3 protein: CSEAYLHANSPLHF